This T cell receptor beta chain was captured in a study of Ad26.COV2.S vaccination and SARS-CoV-2 variants. The treatment denotes: 15 to 20 received Ad26.COV2.S at low or high dose, single or two shots; about 5 received placebo; per-sample allocation not given. At day 63 after the first vaccine or placebo injection, samples were drawn. The repertoire was sequenced with immunoSEQ multiplex PCR; TCRdb's copy has only in-frame clones and lacks some. This table has about 480,000 clones, around 88% appearing once. This clonotype was obtained from a person between 18 and 65 years old who received the Ad26.COV2.S COVID-19 vaccine or a placebo. Sequenced here: peripheral blood, sampled in a trial of Ad26.COV2.S vaccine versus placebo.

The CDR3 bases are TGCAGCGTGGGAGGGACACCAAACTATGGCTACACCTTC. It specifies CSVGGTPNYGYTF. This sequence joins TRBV29-1 and TRBJ1-2; D possibly corresponds to TRBD1 (6 bases). Per germline, CDR1 SQVTM and CDR2 ANQGSEA. The V and J ends lost 6 bases and 2 bases respectively, with 13 bases between them. There are 13 residues in the CDR3.